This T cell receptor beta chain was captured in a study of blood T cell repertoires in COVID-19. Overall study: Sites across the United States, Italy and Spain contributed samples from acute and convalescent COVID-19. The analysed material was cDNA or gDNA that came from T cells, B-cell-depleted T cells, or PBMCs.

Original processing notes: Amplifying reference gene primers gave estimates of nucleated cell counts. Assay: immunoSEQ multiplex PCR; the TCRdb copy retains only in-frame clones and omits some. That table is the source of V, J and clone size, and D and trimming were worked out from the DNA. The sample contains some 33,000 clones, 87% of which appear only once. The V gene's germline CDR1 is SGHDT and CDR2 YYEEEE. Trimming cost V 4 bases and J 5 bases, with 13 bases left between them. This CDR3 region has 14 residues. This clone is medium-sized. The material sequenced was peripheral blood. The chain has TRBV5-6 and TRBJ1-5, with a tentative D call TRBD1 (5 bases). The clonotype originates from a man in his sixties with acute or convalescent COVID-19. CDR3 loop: CASSQGFRYQPQHF. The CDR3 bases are TGTGCCAGCAGCCAGGGATTCAGGTATCAGCCCCAGCATTTT.